Listed here are 21 T cell receptor beta chains from one sample, sequenced in a study of blood T cell repertoires in COVID-19. Measured with immunoSEQ multiplex PCR; TCRdb has only the in-frame clones, and not every one. The table records about 81,000 clones, approximately 89% of them present only once. The specimen was peripheral blood. These receptors all come from a woman at least 80 years old with active COVID-19.

This chain connects TRBV19 to TRBJ1-2; D call uncertain. The CDR3 is 11 residues long. Per germline, CDR1 LNHDA and CDR2 SQIVND (reference sequence). Trimming removed 5 bases at V and 2 bases at J, with 3 bases between. CDR3 nucleotide sequence: TGTGCCAGTAGTCAGAACTATGGCTACACCTTC. Protein sequence: CASSQNYGYTF.

This chain uses TRBV5-1 with TRBJ2-6, with a tentative D call TRBD1 (5 bases). Germline V lookup: CDR1 SGHRS, CDR2 YFSETQ. Trimming left V 0 bases short and J 4 bases short, with 11 bases between. CDR3 size: 16 residues. The DNA for the CDR3 is TGCGCCAGCAGCTTGGCCTATGGACACGGGGCCAACGTCCTGACTTTC. Translation gives CASSLAYGHGANVLTF.

V gene TRBV11-3 combines with J gene TRBJ2-1; D may be TRBD2 (5 bases). The CDR3 is 16 amino acids. CDR1 is SGHNT, CDR2 YENEEA, per germline. Deletions cut 4 bases from V and 0 bases from J, with 13 bases between. The CDR3 sequence: CASSSLRLASYNEQFF. The DNA of the CDR3 is TGTGCCAGCAGCTCTCTCCGGCTAGCCTCCTACAATGAGCAGTTCTTC.

This chain uses TRBV7-2 with TRBJ1-6; TRBD1 aligns across 9 bases. Trimming cost V 7 bases and J 6 bases; bases outside gene matches: 4. This CDR3 has 14 amino acids. In germline, CDR1 is SGHTA, CDR2 FQGNSA. This CDR3 reads CASKQDRGNSPLHF. CDR3 in DNA: TGTGCCAGCAAACAGGACAGGGGTAATTCACCCCTCCACTTT.

The rearrangement uses TRBV3-1 (or the pseudogene TRBV3-2) and TRBJ1-4, with D perhaps matching TRBD1 (5 bases). CDR1 and CDR2 from the germline V gene are LGHDT and YNNKEL (reference sequence). The CDR3 has 15 residues. Trimming took off 3 bases at V and 2 bases at J, with 10 bases between the two ends. The CDR3 DNA reads as TGTGCCAGCAGCCACTCCGGGGGTACTAATGAAAAACTGTTTTTT. It is translated as CASSHSGGTNEKLFF.

The CDR3 loop reads CASGTSESYNEQFF. The CDR3 region has the DNA TGCGCCAGCGGGACTAGTGAGTCCTACAATGAGCAGTTCTTC. The gene calls are TRBV5-1 and TRBJ2-1; TRBD2 aligns across 8 bases. Germline values: CDR1 SGHRS, CDR2 YFSETQ. This CDR3 comprises 14 residues. V lost 7 bases to trimming and J lost 1 base; unmatched junction nucleotides: 4.

This chain joins TRBV9 and TRBJ2-3; TRBD2 matches at 10 bases. CDR1 is SGDLS, CDR2 YYNGEE, per germline. V shed 3 bases and J 2 bases; nucleotides not matched to a gene: 12. This CDR3 comprises 18 residues. CDR3 sequence: CASSEQRSGGTVTDTQYF. The CDR3 coding sequence is TGTGCCAGCAGCGAGCAGCGTAGCGGGGGGACTGTCACAGATACGCAGTATTTT. The variable domain in full, completed from reference TRBV9 and TRBJ2-3, reads DSGVTQTPKHLITATGQRVTLRCSPRSGDLSVYWYQQSLDQGLQFLIQYYNGEERAKGNILERFSAQQFPDLHSELNLSSLELGDSALYFCASSEQRSGGTVTDTQYFGPGTRLTVL.

The genes are TRBV27 and TRBJ2-1; maybe TRBD2 (5 bases). This CDR3 is 13 amino acids long. With 4 bases removed from V and 4 bases from J, the gap between germline ends came to 8 bases. Germline-derived CDR1 and CDR2 are MNHEY and SMNVEV (reference sequence). The CDR3: CASSYREYNEQFF. CDR3 bases: TGTGCCAGCAGTTATCGGGAATACAATGAGCAGTTCTTC.

The rearrangement joins TRBV20-1 to TRBJ2-1; TRBD2 matches 7 bases. This CDR3 region has 14 residues. Germline CDR1 is DFQATT and CDR2 is SNEGSKA (reference sequence). The junction had 9 bases not matched to a gene; V was cut back by 3 bases and J by 7 bases. DNA for the CDR3: TGCAGTGCTAGTTCTGCGGGAGTCTGGAATGAGCAGTTCTTC. Residues: CSASSAGVWNEQFF.

This chain joins TRBV7-2 and TRBJ2-7, with D perhaps TRBD2 (6 bases). The germline gives CDR1 SGHTA, CDR2 FQGNSA. The ends were cut back, 3 bases at V and 3 bases at J, with 9 bases in the middle. This CDR3 comprises 13 residues. The CDR3 loop is CASSFETSYEQYF. Here the CDR3 DNA reads TGTGCCAGCAGCTTTGAGACTAGCTACGAGCAGTACTTC.

The chain links TRBV5-1 to TRBJ2-1; 7 bases agree with TRBD1. The V and J ends lost 1 base and 7 bases, in that order; junction bases with no gene match: 11. The CDR3 has 16 residues. Germline values: CDR1 SGHRS, CDR2 YFSETQ. CDR3 sequence reads: CASSLNLGQILNEQFF. The CDR3 region has the DNA TGCGCCAGCAGCTTGAATTTGGGACAGATCCTGAATGAGCAGTTCTTC.

V is TRBV28 and J is TRBJ1-5; tentatively, D is TRBD1 (5 bases). This CDR3 has 13 amino acids. V was shortened by 6 bases and J by 6 bases, with 12 bases between the two germline ends. Looked up from germline, CDR1 is MDHEN and CDR2 is SYDVKM. The CDR3 spells CASSPRGGQPQHF. The CDR3 nucleotides read TGTGCCAGCAGCCCCCGGGGGGGTCAGCCCCAGCATTTT. The full variable domain, its missing parts supplied by reference TRBV28 and TRBJ1-5, is DVKVTQSSRYLVKRTGEKVFLECVQDMDHENMFWYRQDPGLGLRLIYFSYDVKMKEKGDIPEGYSVSREKKERFSLILESASTNQTSMYLCASSPRGGQPQHFGDGTRLSIL.

The rearrangement links TRBV12-3 or TRBV12-4 to TRBJ2-3; D not certain. Trimming removed 3 bases from V and 3 bases from J, with 4 bases in between. CDR3 length equals 12 residues. The DNA of the CDR3 is TGTGCCAGCAGTTTTCTGACAGATACGCAGTATTTT. Its translation is CASSFLTDTQYF.

The rearrangement joins TRBV18 to TRBJ2-1, with D perhaps TRBD1 (5 bases). This CDR3 contains 18 residues. The germline V gene encodes CDR1 KGHSH and CDR2 LQKENI. The germline V and J ends were trimmed by 3 bases and 2 bases, with 20 bases remaining between them. The CDR3 is CASSPTDSLLRPYNEQFF. DNA of the CDR3: TGTGCCAGCTCACCGACAGATTCACTCCTAAGACCCTACAATGAGCAGTTCTTC.

The chain is built from TRBV4-1 and TRBJ2-7, with 9 bases lining up with TRBD1. CDR1 and CDR2 from the germline V gene are MGHRA and YSYEKL. The junction had 1 base not matched to a gene; V was cut back by 3 bases and J by 1 base. The CDR3 totals 14 residues. CDR3 nucleotide sequence: TGCGCCAGCAGCCATGGACAGGGGTCCTACGAGCAGTACTTC. Protein sequence: CASSHGQGSYEQYF.

This clone was detected a few times. The chain carries TRBV11-2 and TRBJ1-2; unclear D gene. V gave up 0 bases and J gave up 0 bases, with 5 bases separating them. The germline V gene has CDR1 SGHAT and CDR2 FQNNGV. The CDR3 has 14 amino acids. The CDR3 coding sequence is TGTGCCAGCAGCTTAGACAGATCTAACTATGGCTACACCTTC. It is translated as CASSLDRSNYGYTF. The full variable domain, with the rest looked up from reference TRBV11-2 and TRBJ1-2, is EAGVAQSPRYKIIEKRQSVAFWCNPISGHATLYWYQQILGQGPKLLIQFQNNGVVDDSQLPKDRFSAERLKGVDSTLKIQPAKLEDSAVYLCASSLDRSNYGYTFGSGTRLTVV.

The gene calls are TRBV3-1 (or the pseudogene TRBV3-2) and TRBJ1-5; tentatively, D is TRBD1 (5 bases). CDR1 LGHDT and CDR2 YNNKEL come from the germline V gene (reference sequence). The length of the CDR3 is 13 residues. The V and J ends lost 5 bases and 14 bases respectively, with 19 bases between them. CDR3: CASSTRAPGVEHF. CDR3 bases: TGTGCCAGCAGCACCAGGGCCCCTGGGGTTGAGCATTTT.

The chain is built from TRBV5-1 and TRBJ2-5; a possible D gene is TRBD2 (6 bases). The V and J ends lost 8 bases and 5 bases respectively, with 16 bases between them. The germline V gene encodes CDR1 SGHRS and CDR2 YFSETQ. The CDR3 extends over 13 amino acids. The CDR3 region has the DNA TGCGCCAGTTGGGGCGGGATCGGGGAGACCCAGTACTTC. Translating it yields CASWGGIGETQYF.

The chain employs TRBV20-1 and TRBJ2-3; D unresolved. Germline V CDR1 and CDR2: DFQATT, SNEGSKA (reference sequence). The CDR3 is made up of 14 amino acids. The V end lost 3 bases, the J end lost 0 bases, and 10 bases lay between the germline ends. CDR3 amino acids: CSASSQPSTDTQYF. For the CDR3, the DNA is TGCAGTGCTAGTTCACAGCCGAGCACAGATACGCAGTATTTT.

The chain employs TRBV2 and TRBJ1-6; a possible D gene is TRBD1 (5 bases). V was shortened by 5 bases and J by 5 bases, with 13 bases between the two germline ends. The germline V gene has CDR1 SNHLY and CDR2 FYNNEI. The CDR3 length is 15 residues. This CDR3 reads CASSSNRWDNSPLHF. In DNA form, the CDR3 reads TGTGCCAGCAGTTCCAACAGGTGGGATAATTCACCCCTCCACTTT.

The chain combines TRBV7-2 with TRBJ2-7; 10 bases are shared with TRBD2. This CDR3 contains 18 residues. Germline values: CDR1 SGHTA, CDR2 FQGNSA. The junction had 8 bases not matched to a gene; V was cut back by 0 bases and J by 0 bases. The CDR3 coding sequence is TGTGCCAGCAGCTTAGCGGGCAGGATAGCGGGAGGCTCCTACGAGCAGTACTTC. It codes for CASSLAGRIAGGSYEQYF.